This paragraph covers one T cell receptor (beta chain) sequence. Its antigen remains unidentified. There are no base qualities to consult, and no much larger clone falls within one base. These data originate in a study of blood T cell repertoires in COVID-19 (dated by TCRdb to 2018 to 2021). Regarding the research as a whole: Samples covering the acute and convalescent phases of COVID-19 were provided by collaborators in the United States, Italy and Spain. The material from the prospective study consisted of cDNA or gDNA derived from T cells, B-cell-depleted T cells, or PBMCs. The dataset comprised deeply sampled blood TCRbeta repertoires from subjects exposed to, actively infected with, or recovered from COVID-19. A freely available public database, intended as a resource for researchers studying the immune response to SARS-CoV-2, is where the repertoires were released. The samples were drawn from two sources: the first 160 participants of the ongoing ImmuneRACE study, and some 1,300 subjects contributed by 6 global collaborators. Nearly every sample came with metadata listing a de-identified subject ID, COVID-19 status, age in years and sex. Where HLA class I and class II types were available, the types were taken from metadata supplied by the sample provider, not from assay-based typing. Study-wide findings and limitations: Clinical and demographic metadata were provided uncurated, with the amount varying by source and participant.

TCRbeta CDR3 regions were amplified from genomic DNA by means of the immunoSEQ Assay, a bias-controlled multiplex PCR. The authors' analysis ran thus. The number of nucleated cells in each sample was estimated from the amplification of reference gene primers within the assay. To quantify the absolute abundance of each unique TCRbeta CDR3 rearrangement, sequence reads were collapsed and filtered. Productive Simpson clonality was computed per sample as the square root of Simpson's diversity index over productive rearrangements. Drawn from immuneACCESS, this table holds only the in-frame rearrangements with V and J called that TCRdb kept. Clones are partly lost; checked studies trace under half to an unresolved V gene and leave the rest unexplained. The V and J calls and the clone size are those of that table, but D and trimming were determined from the DNA. The sample table holds tens of thousands of clones, of which approximately 79% were seen once. Of the sample, more than 25% falls within the top ten clones.

Whole blood was collected in K2EDTA tubes by collaborating institutions according to the institutions' own protocols. For TCRbeta analysis, collaborators shipped samples as frozen whole blood, isolated PBMCs, or DNA extracted from either of those sample types. The sequence was collected from a human donor in a cohort sampled during active COVID-19. Sequencing was performed on peripheral blood.

The CDR3 protein: CASSLAGTSAAYNEQFF. In nucleotides, the sequence is TGTGCCAGCAGCTTGGCCGGGACTAGCGCCGCGTACAATGAGCAGTTCTTC. The chain links TRBV5-6 with TRBJ2-1; 10 bases in between match TRBD2. The CDR3 sequence holds 17 residues, the cysteine and phenylalanine included. Only the CDR3 DNA is retained, 51 bases long and in frame from the first base. The germline V end is reduced by 0 bases and the J end by 4 bases; junction bases left unmatched: 7. CDR1 and CDR2, per the germline V gene, are SGHDT and YYEEEE.